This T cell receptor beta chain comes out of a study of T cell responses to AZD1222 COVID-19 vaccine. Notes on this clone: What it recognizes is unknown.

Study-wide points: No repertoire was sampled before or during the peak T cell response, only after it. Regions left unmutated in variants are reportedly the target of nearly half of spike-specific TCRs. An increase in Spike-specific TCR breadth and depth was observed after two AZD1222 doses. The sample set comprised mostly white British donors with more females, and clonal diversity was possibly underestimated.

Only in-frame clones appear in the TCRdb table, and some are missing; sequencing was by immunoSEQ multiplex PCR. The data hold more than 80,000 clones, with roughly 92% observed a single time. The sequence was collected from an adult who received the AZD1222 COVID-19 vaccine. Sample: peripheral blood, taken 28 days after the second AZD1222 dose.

CDR3 in amino acids: CASSQSGVGTEAFF. The CDR3 nucleotides are TGCGCCAGCAGCCAAAGCGGGGTGGGCACTGAAGCTTTCTTT. This chain connects TRBV4-1 to TRBJ1-1; D call uncertain. The V end was cut by 2 bases, the J end by 4 bases, with 11 bases between. The CDR3 spans 14 residues. The V gene's germline CDR1 is MGHRA and CDR2 YSYEKL.